The 19 T cell receptor beta chains reported below all come from one sample, sequenced in a study of cytomegalovirus exposure and HLA in healthy donors. The PCR had 60 Vbeta and 13 Jbeta primers. Only in-frame clones appear in the TCRdb table, and some are missing; sequencing was by immunoSEQ multiplex PCR. This sample has 200,000 to 250,000 clones, with around 80% found just once. Specimen: PBMCs. The receptors shown here come from a woman aged 40 to 50 in good health and CMV-seropositive.

This clone was seen only a few times. The chain joins TRBV5-1 to TRBJ1-1; 8 nucleotides align to TRBD1. The CDR3 loop spans 15 amino acids. V shed 1 base, J shed 7 bases, and the junction held 9 bases outside the gene matches. Germline CDR1 SGHRS, CDR2 YFSETQ. CDR3 coding DNA: TGCGCCAGCAGCTTGCTGGACAGGGAAACGGGTGAAGCTTTCTTT. It yields the protein CASSLLDRETGEAFF.

The chain links TRBV5-4 to TRBJ2-1; perhaps TRBD2 as D (6 bases). Germline values: CDR1 SGHNT, CDR2 YYREEE (reference sequence). Trimming took 1 base from V and 5 from J, leaving 16 bases between them. The CDR3 consists of 16 residues. Written as DNA, the CDR3 is TGTGCCAGCAGCTTGCGGTCTAGCGTCGAGGACAATGAGCAGTTCTTC. This gives the protein CASSLRSSVEDNEQFF.

J is TRBJ2-5 and V is TRBV11-3; 7 bases are shared with TRBD1. V was clipped by 3 bases and J by 5 bases; unmatched bases: 9. The CDR3 is 15 amino acids. The V gene's germline CDR1 is SGHNT and CDR2 YENEEA. The CDR3 bases are TGTGCCAGCAGCTTTAGACAGGGTCCCGGGGAGACCCAGTACTTC. It encodes CASSFRQGPGETQYF.

The V call is TRBV7-9, the J call TRBJ2-5; the D is unclear. The V end was cut by 5 bases, the J end by 1 base, with 11 bases between. Germline CDR1 SEHNR, CDR2 FQNEAQ (reference sequence). The CDR3 runs to 14 residues. The CDR3 DNA reads as TGTGCCAGCAGCCCTGGGCTGCCCCAAGAGACCCAGTACTTC. This gives the protein CASSPGLPQETQYF.

The J gene is TRBJ2-4, the V gene TRBV5-4, with 7 bases identical to TRBD1. In germline, CDR1 is SGHNT, CDR2 YYREEE (reference sequence). Trimming took 3 bases from V and 6 from J; bases not matched to a gene: 12. This CDR3 has 16 residues. CDR3 bases: TGTGCCAGCAGCTCGAACCCGACAGGGACCCTAAACATTCAGTACTTC. Translation: CASSSNPTGTLNIQYF.

The chain carries TRBV14 and TRBJ2-2; 7 bases are shared with TRBD1. Germline assignment: CDR1 SGHDN and CDR2 FVKESK. J was trimmed by 5 bases and V by 4 bases; bases with no gene match: 7. The CDR3 is 15 amino acids. The CDR3 is CASSLANRGTGELFF. DNA for the CDR3: TGTGCCAGCAGCCTCGCCAACAGGGGAACCGGGGAGCTGTTTTTT.

This chain joins TRBV18 and TRBJ1-5, with 9 bases matching TRBD1. Germline assignment: CDR1 KGHSH and CDR2 LQKENI. Trimming cost V 9 bases and J 6 bases; bases outside gene matches: 3. The CDR3 covers 12 residues. The CDR3 loop is CASGQGIQPQHF. CDR3 coding DNA: TGTGCCAGTGGACAGGGGATTCAGCCCCAGCATTTT.

The V and J genes are TRBV7-2 and TRBJ2-2; D is ambiguous. This CDR3 region has 15 residues. V lost 1 base and J 4 bases, leaving 10 bases between the germline ends. Germline V gene lookup returns CDR1 SGHTA and CDR2 FQGNSA. In DNA, the CDR3 is TGTGCCAGCAGCTTAGGTCCGCGTGGCACCGGGGAGCTGTTTTTT. Encoded protein: CASSLGPRGTGELFF.

The chain carries TRBV9 and TRBJ1-2, with D unclear. This CDR3 spans 14 amino acids. The germline CDR1 and CDR2 sequences are SGDLS and YYNGEE. V was shortened by 0 bases and J by 6 bases, with 12 bases between the two germline ends. CDR3 protein: CASSVGGRRDGYTF. The DNA of the CDR3 is TGTGCCAGCAGCGTAGGCGGAAGGAGGGATGGCTACACCTTC.

A single count supports this clone. This chain links TRBV7-2 with TRBJ2-3; the match to TRBD2 covers 8 bases. Germline V lookup: CDR1 SGHTA, CDR2 FQGNSA. With 2 bases clipped from V and 0 bases from J, the junction kept 4 bases outside the gene matches. The CDR3 spans 16 residues. The CDR3: CASSLSASGSTDTQYF. The CDR3 region has the DNA TGTGCCAGCAGCTTATCGGCTAGCGGGAGCACAGATACGCAGTATTTT.

This chain connects TRBV10-3 to TRBJ1-2; 12 positions agree with TRBD1. This CDR3 region has 17 residues. Germline V CDR1 and CDR2: ENHRY, SYGVKD. Losses at the gene ends were 2 bases for V and 1 base for J; bases not matched to a gene: 5. The CDR3 protein is CAISETGTGGYNYGYTF. As DNA, the CDR3 is TGTGCCATCAGTGAGACCGGGACAGGGGGCTATAACTATGGCTACACCTTC.

This sequence joins TRBV27 and TRBJ1-5, with D hard to call. Germline CDR1 is MNHEY and CDR2 is SMNVEV (reference sequence). Trimming shortened V by 6 bases and J by 0 bases, and 15 bases separated the two germline ends. This CDR3 is built from 16 residues. The CDR3 DNA is TGTGCCAGCAGCCCGAGCGCTCCACCTAGCAATCAGCCCCAGCATTTT. Its protein is CASSPSAPPSNQPQHF.

V gene TRBV6-5 combines with J gene TRBJ1-2; 10 bases align to TRBD1. The CDR3 covers 15 residues. In germline, CDR1 is MNHEY, CDR2 SVGAGI. V gave up 7 bases and J gave up 1 base; unmatched junction bases: 6. The CDR3 region is CASISRDRGNYGYTF. DNA of the CDR3: TGTGCCAGCATCTCCCGGGACAGGGGTAACTATGGCTACACCTTC.

The chain employs TRBV29-1 and TRBJ2-7, with a possible D match to TRBD1 (7 bases). Germline V gene data show CDR1 as SQVTM and CDR2 as ANQGSEA. V was pared by 3 bases and J by 4 bases, with 10 bases between. The CDR3 totals 12 residues. CDR3 DNA: TGCAGCGTTGAGACAGGGAGGTACGAGCAGTACTTC. It encodes CSVETGRYEQYF.

This clone was counted only a few times. This chain connects TRBV29-1 to TRBJ2-1, with a weak D call TRBD1 (6 bases). In germline, CDR1 is SQVTM, CDR2 ANQGSEA. V lost 3 bases to trimming and J lost 8 bases, with 17 bases between them. CDR3 size: 14 residues. CDR3 coding DNA: TGCAGCGTTGATTCTTCGGTCAGGGGCTATGAGCAGTTCTTC. Protein sequence: CSVDSSVRGYEQFF.

The rearrangement uses TRBV7-8 and TRBJ2-7, with 10 bases matching TRBD2. The CDR3 consists of 16 residues. Germline V lookup: CDR1 SGHVS, CDR2 FQNEAQ. Germline trimming cut 5 bases from V and 1 base from J; bases unmatched to any gene: 8. CDR3 nucleotide sequence: TGTGCCAGCAGCCCCACGGGACTAGCGAGTTCCTACGAGCAGTACTTC. Protein: CASSPTGLASSYEQYF.

CDR3 residues: CASSPGQGTDTQYF. Written as DNA, the CDR3 is TGTGCCAGCAGCCCTGGGCAGGGCACAGATACGCAGTATTTT. This chain connects TRBV7-2 to TRBJ2-3; D not certain. Trimming pared 5 bases from V and 1 base from J, leaving 10 bases between. The CDR3 length is 14 residues. Germline V gives CDR1 SGHTA, CDR2 FQGNSA.

V gene TRBV4-1 combines with J gene TRBJ2-1; possible D gene TRBD2, 6 bases. The CDR3 is 19 residues long. Germline V gene data show CDR1 as MGHRA and CDR2 as YSYEKL. Trimming took 3 bases from V and 0 from J, leaving 21 bases between them. The CDR3 sequence is CASSQTRLQAGYSYNEQFF. CDR3 nucleotide sequence: TGCGCCAGCAGCCAGACCAGACTCCAAGCGGGCTACTCCTACAATGAGCAGTTCTTC.

This clone was found a few times. The chain recombines TRBV10-3 with TRBJ1-5; TRBD1 matches 8 bases. Germline values: CDR1 ENHRY, CDR2 SYGVKD. CDR3 size: 14 residues. With 10 bases clipped from V and 2 bases from J, the junction kept 7 bases outside the gene matches. The CDR3 protein is CATASDRGNQPQHF. The DNA for the CDR3 is TGTGCCACCGCCTCGGACAGGGGCAATCAGCCCCAGCATTTT.